The sequence of this TCR beta chain was determined in a study of blood T cell repertoires in COVID-19. Study as a whole: Spain, Italy and the United States supplied samples that represented acute and convalescent COVID-19. From T cells, B-cell-depleted T cells, or PBMCs came the material, which was cDNA or gDNA.

In the authors' workflow: Estimation of nucleated cell counts was performed using reference gene primer amplification. Generated by immunoSEQ multiplex PCR, the TCRdb table keeps only in-frame clones and is missing some. That table furnishes V, J and clone size, whereas the DNA furnished D and trimming. Here the sample spans about 160,000 clones, approximately 81% being singletons. Per the germline V gene, CDR1 is LNHNV and CDR2 is YYDKDF (reference sequence). There are 16 residues in the CDR3. V was shortened by 0 bases and J by 6 bases, with 15 bases between the two germline ends. The sequence came from a man aged 35-49 years with acute or convalescent COVID-19. Sequences were obtained from peripheral blood. The chain uses TRBV15 and TRBJ1-5; D is perhaps TRBD1 (6 bases). The CDR3 is CATSRDMRRGSQPQHF. The CDR3 coding sequence is TGTGCCACCAGCAGAGATATGCGCAGGGGAAGTCAGCCCCAGCATTTT.